This T cell receptor beta chain was sequenced during a study of cytomegalovirus exposure and HLA in healthy donors. Study observations and caveats: There were over 150 TCR beta chains listed as cytomegalovirus-associated. 87-base-pair reads could not separate some V segments, including TRBV6-2 and TRBV6-3.

Amplification used 60 Vbeta primers and 13 Jbeta primers. Method: immunoSEQ multiplex PCR; TCRdb's copy keeps in-frame clones and lacks some. Its listing shows some 110,000 clones. As concerns this clone: Its antigen is not known.

Per germline, CDR1 ENHRY and CDR2 SYGVKD. This CDR3 is built from 15 residues. V shed 8 bases and J 5 bases; nucleotides not matched to a gene: 8. The sequencing sample was made of PBMCs. This TCR came from a middle-aged man in good health and CMV-seropositive. This chain joins TRBV10-3 and TRBJ2-2; 10 bases are shared with TRBD2. CDR3: CAIAPAGGPTGELFF. CDR3 bases: TGTGCCATCGCACCAGCGGGAGGGCCTACCGGGGAGCTGTTTTTT.